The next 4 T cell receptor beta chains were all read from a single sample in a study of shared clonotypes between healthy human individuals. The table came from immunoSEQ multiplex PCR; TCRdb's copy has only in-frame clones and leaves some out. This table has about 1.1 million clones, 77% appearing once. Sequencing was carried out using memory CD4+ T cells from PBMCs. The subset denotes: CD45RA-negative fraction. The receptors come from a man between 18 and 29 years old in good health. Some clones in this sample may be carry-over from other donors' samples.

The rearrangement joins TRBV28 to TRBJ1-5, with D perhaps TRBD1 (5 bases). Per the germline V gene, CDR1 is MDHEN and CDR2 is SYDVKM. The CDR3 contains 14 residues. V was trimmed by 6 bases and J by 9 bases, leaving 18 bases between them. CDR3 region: CASSQPGGYLPQHF. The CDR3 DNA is TGTGCCAGCAGCCAGCCGGGGGGTTATCTGCCCCAGCATTTT.

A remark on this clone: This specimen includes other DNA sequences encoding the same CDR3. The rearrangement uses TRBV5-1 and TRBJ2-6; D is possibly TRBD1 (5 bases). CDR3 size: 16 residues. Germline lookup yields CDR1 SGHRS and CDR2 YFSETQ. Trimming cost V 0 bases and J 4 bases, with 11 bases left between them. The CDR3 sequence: CASSLVGALGANVLTF. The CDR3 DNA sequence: TGCGCCAGCAGCTTGGTAGGGGCGCTCGGGGCCAACGTCCTGACTTTC.

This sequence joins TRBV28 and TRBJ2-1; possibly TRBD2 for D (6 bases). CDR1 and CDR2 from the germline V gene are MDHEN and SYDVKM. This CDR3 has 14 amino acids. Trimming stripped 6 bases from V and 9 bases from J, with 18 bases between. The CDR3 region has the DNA TGTGCCAGCAGGGCTGGAGGGGCGAAGGTTGAGCAGTTCTTC. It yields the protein CASRAGGAKVEQFF. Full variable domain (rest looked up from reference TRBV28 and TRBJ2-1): DVKVTQSSRYLVKRTGEKVFLECVQDMDHENMFWYRQDPGLGLRLIYFSYDVKMKEKGDIPEGYSVSREKKERFSLILESASTNQTSMYLCASRAGGAKVEQFFGPGTRLTVL.

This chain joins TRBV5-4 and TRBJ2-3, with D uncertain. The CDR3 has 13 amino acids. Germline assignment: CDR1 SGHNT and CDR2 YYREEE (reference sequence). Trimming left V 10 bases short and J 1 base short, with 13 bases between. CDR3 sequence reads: CASLKMGTDTQYF. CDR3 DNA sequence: TGTGCCTCGCTTAAGATGGGCACAGATACGCAGTATTTT.